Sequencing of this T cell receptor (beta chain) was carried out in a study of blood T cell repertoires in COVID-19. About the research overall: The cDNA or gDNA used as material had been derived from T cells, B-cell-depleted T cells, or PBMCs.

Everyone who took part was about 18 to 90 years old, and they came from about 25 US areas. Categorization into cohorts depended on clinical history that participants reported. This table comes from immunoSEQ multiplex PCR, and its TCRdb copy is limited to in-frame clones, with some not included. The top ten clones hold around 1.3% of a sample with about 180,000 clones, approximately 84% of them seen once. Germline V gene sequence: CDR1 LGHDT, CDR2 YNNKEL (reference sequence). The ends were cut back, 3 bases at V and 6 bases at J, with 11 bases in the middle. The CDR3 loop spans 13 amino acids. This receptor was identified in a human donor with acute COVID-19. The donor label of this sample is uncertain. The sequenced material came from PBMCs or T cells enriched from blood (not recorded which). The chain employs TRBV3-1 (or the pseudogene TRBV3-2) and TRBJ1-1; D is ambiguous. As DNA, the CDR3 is TGTGCCAGCAGCCAGGTCCGGGAGGCTGAAGCTTTCTTT. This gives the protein CASSQVREAEAFF.